A single TCR beta chain is shown here with its context. This sample was taken from a study of blood T cell repertoires in COVID-19. Study information: Sites in the United States, Italy and Spain provided acute and convalescent COVID-19 samples. Nucleic acid was either cDNA or gDNA, and it came from T cells, B-cell-depleted T cells, or PBMCs.

Losses at the gene ends were 3 bases for V and 5 bases for J; bases not matched to a gene: 8. Germline values: CDR1 MNHEY, CDR2 SMNVEV (reference sequence). The CDR3 has 16 amino acids. As processed by the authors: Reference gene primer amplification in the assay estimated nucleated cell counts. Sequencing was performed with immunoSEQ multiplex PCR; in TCRdb, only in-frame clones are kept and a portion is missing. From that table come the V and J calls and clone size; the DNA was used to work out D and trimming. Of about 56,000 clones listed, roughly 86% were seen once; the top ten hold more than 8%.

The V and J genes are TRBV27 and TRBJ2-1; 9 nucleotides match TRBD2. The sequence came from a woman over 75 with acute or convalescent COVID-19. Source material: peripheral blood. CDR3 nucleotides: TGTGCCAGCAGTTTCTGGGGGGTAGCGGGGGACAATGAGCAGTTCTTC. It translates to CASSFWGVAGDNEQFF.